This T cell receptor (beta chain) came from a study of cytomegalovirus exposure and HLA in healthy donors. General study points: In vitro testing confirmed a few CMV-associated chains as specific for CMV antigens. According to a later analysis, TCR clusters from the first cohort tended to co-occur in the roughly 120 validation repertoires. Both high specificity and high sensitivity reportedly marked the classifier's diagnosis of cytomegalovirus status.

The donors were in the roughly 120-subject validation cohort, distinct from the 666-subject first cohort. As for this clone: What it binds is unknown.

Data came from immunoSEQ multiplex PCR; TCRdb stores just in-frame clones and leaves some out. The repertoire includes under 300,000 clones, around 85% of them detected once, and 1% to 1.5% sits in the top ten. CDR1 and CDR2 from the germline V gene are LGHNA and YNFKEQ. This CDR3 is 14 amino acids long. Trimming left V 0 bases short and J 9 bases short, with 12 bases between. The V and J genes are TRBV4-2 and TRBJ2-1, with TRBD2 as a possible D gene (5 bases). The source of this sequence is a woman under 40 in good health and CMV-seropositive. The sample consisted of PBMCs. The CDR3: CASSQEGGSSEQFF. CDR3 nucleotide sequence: TGTGCCAGCAGCCAAGAGGGCGGGTCCAGTGAGCAGTTCTTC.